This TCR beta chain was obtained from a study of blood T cell repertoires in COVID-19 (dated by TCRdb to 2020 to 2021). Background on the whole study: Samples from collaborators originated in the United States, Italy and Spain and spanned both the acute and convalescent phases of COVID-19. The material from the prospective study consisted of cDNA or gDNA derived from T cells, B-cell-depleted T cells, or PBMCs. The sample metadata nearly always contained a de-identified subject ID, COVID-19 status, age in years and sex. The dataset comprised deeply sampled blood TCRbeta repertoires from subjects exposed to, actively infected with, or recovered from COVID-19. The repertoires were released in a freely available public database meant as a resource for research on the immune response to SARS-CoV-2. Samples were obtained from the ongoing ImmuneRACE study (first 160 participants) and from over 1,000 subjects provided by 6 global collaborators. Where available, HLA class I and class II types were obtained from metadata supplied by the sample provider rather than from assay-based typing.

Overall study outcomes, separate from this receptor: The quantity of clinical and demographic metadata differed by source and by participant and was supplied without curation.

Collaborating institutions collected whole blood in K2EDTA tubes following their own protocols. Collaborator samples were shipped for TCRbeta analysis as frozen whole blood, isolated PBMCs, or DNA extracted from either sample type. The immunoSEQ Assay, a bias-controlled multiplex PCR, was used to amplify TCRbeta CDR3 regions from genomic DNA. The authors' analysis ran thus. Within the assay, amplification of reference gene primers was used to estimate how many nucleated cells each sample contained. To quantify the absolute abundance of each unique TCRbeta CDR3 rearrangement, sequence reads were collapsed and filtered. For each sample, productive Simpson clonality was calculated by taking the square root of Simpson's diversity index across productive rearrangements. The table comes from immuneACCESS by way of TCRdb, which keeps in-frame sequences with V and J called. Part of the clones is missing from these tables; in studies checked, under half for an unresolved V gene and the rest for unknown reasons. The V and J calls and clone size are taken from that table; D and trimming were inferred from the DNA. This sample lists under 200,000 clones; more than 70% were detected once. Under 2% of the sample lies in the top ten.

In regard to this clone: Its antigen target is currently unknown. The record has no base qualities; no much larger clone is one base away.

The junction shows trimming of 2 bases on V and 4 bases on J, and the gene matches do not reach 11 bases of it. Sequences SGHTA (CDR1) and FQGNSA (CDR2) are obtained from the germline V gene. Spanning cysteine to phenylalanine, the CDR3 consists of 18 amino acids. Only the CDR3 DNA is retained, 54 bases long and in frame from the first base. Recombination joined TRBV7-2 with TRBJ2-7, with 13 junctional bases fitting TRBD2. The specimen sequenced was peripheral blood. The clonotype was recovered from a man younger than 35 with active or convalescent COVID-19. The DNA reads as follows: TGTGCCAGCAGCTTACGGCAAAAGACTAGCGGGAGGCGGTACGAGCAGTACTTC. This encodes CASSLRQKTSGRRYEQYF.